The clone carrying this TCR beta chain appeared many times. What it recognizes is unknown. Trimming took off 4 bases at V and 0 bases at J, with 7 bases between the two ends. The CDR3 loop spans 15 amino acids. Germline CDR1 MNHEY, CDR2 SVGEGT. From the 5' RACE reads, TCRdb called clonotypes with MiXCR, one entry per CDR3 protein. The sample consists of over 150,000 distinct CDR3 sequences, about a fifth of them appearing once. This entry comes from a study of T-cell memory formation after mild COVID-19. Study results and caveats: CD4/CD8 balance held among clones contracting day 15 to 85, and later expanders leaned CD4+.

The TCR comes from an adult woman who had mild COVID-19 (a few samples of this study predate the infection). Cell type and time point are not known. The rearrangement joins TRBV6-2 or TRBV6-3 to TRBJ2-6; possibly TRBD1 for D (6 bases). Sequencing used PBMCs or a T cell subset sorted from them (not recorded which). Here the CDR3 DNA reads TGTGCCAGCAGTTTGGACAGCTCTGGGGCCAACGTCCTGACTTTC. It is translated as CASSLDSSGANVLTF.